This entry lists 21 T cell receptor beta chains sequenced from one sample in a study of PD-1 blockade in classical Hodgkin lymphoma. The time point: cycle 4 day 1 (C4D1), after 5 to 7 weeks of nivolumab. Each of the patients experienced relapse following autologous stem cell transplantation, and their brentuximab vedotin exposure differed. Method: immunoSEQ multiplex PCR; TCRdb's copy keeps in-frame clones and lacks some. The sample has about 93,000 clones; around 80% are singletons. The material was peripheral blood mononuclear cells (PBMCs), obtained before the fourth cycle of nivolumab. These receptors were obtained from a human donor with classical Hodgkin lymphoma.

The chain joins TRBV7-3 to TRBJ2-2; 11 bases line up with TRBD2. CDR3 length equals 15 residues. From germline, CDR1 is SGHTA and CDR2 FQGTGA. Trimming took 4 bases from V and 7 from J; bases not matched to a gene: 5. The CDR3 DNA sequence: TGTGCCAGCAGCTGGGGACTAGCGGATGGCGGGGAGCTGTTTTTT. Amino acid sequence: CASSWGLADGGELFF.

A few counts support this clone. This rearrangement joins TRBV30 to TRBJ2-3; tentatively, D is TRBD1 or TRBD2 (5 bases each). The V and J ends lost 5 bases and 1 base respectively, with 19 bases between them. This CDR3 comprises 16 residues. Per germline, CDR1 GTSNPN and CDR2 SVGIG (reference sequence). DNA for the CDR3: TGTGCCTGGGCCCGTATAGGGGCGGGTCGCACAGATACGCAGTATTTT. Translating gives CAWARIGAGRTDTQYF.

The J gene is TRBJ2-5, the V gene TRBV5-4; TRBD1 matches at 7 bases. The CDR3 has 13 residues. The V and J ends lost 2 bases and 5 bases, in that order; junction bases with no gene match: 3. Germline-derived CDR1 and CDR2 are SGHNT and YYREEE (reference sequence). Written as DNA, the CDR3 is TGTGCCAGCAGCTTAAAGGGGGCTGAGACCCAGTACTTC. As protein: CASSLKGAETQYF.

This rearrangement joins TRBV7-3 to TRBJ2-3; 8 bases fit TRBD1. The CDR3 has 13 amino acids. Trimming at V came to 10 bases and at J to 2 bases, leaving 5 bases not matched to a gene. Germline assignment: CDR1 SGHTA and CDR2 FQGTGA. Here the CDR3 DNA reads TGTGCCACCAGGGACAGGAACACAGATACGCAGTATTTT. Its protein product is CATRDRNTDTQYF. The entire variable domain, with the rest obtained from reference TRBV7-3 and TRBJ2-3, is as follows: GAGVSQTPSNKVTEKGKYVELRCDPISGHTALYWYRQSLGQGPEFLIYFQGTGAADDSGLPNDRFFAVRPEGSVSTLKIQRTERGDSAVYLCATRDRNTDTQYFGPGTRLTVL.

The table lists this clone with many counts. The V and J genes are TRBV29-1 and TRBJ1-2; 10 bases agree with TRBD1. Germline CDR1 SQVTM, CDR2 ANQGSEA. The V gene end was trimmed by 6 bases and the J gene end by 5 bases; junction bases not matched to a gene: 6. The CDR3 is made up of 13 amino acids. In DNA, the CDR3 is TGCAGCGTCGCCGACAGGGGGCTATATGGCTACACCTTC. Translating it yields CSVADRGLYGYTF.

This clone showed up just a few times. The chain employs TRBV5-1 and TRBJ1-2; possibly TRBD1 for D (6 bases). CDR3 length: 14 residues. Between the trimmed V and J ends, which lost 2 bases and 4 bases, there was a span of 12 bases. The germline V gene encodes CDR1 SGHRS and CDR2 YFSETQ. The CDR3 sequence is CASSFWGAGYGYTF. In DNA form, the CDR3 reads TGCGCCAGCAGCTTTTGGGGGGCAGGCTATGGCTACACCTTC.

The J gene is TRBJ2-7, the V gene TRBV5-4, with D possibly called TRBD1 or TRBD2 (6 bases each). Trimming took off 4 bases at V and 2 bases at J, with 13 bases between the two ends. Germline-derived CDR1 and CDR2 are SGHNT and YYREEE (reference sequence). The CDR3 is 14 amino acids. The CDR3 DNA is TGTGCCAGCAGCCGGGGGCGACCTCCCTACGAGCAGTACTTC. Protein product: CASSRGRPPYEQYF. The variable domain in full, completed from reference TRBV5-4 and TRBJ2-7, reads ETGVTQSPTHLIKTRGQQVTLRCSSQSGHNTVSWYQQALGQGPQFIFQYYREEENGRGNFPPRFSGLQFPNYSSELNVNALELDDSALYLCASSRGRPPYEQYFGPGTRLTVT.

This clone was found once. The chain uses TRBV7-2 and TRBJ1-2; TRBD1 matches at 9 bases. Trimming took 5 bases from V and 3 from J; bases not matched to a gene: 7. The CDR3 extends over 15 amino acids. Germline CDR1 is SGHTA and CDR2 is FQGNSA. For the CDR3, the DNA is TGTGCCAGCAGCATACAGGGACAGGGTGACTATGGCTACACCTTC. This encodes CASSIQGQGDYGYTF.

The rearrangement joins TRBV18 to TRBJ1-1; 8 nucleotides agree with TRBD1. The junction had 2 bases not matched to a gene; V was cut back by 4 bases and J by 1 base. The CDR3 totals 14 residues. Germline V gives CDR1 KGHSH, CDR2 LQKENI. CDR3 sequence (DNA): TGTGCCAGCTCACTAGACAGGGGGAACACTGAAGCTTTCTTT. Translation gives CASSLDRGNTEAFF.

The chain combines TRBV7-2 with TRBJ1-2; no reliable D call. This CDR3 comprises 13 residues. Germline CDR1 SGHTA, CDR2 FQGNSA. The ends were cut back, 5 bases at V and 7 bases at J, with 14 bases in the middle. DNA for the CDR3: TGTGCCAGCAGCCACGTCCAGGTGGGTGGCTACACCTTC. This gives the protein CASSHVQVGGYTF.

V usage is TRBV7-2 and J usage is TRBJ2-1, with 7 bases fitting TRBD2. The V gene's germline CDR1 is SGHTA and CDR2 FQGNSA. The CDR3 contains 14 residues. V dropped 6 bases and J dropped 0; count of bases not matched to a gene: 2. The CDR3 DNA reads TGTGCCAGCAGACCTAGCGGCTCCTACAATGAGCAGTTCTTC. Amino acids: CASRPSGSYNEQFF.

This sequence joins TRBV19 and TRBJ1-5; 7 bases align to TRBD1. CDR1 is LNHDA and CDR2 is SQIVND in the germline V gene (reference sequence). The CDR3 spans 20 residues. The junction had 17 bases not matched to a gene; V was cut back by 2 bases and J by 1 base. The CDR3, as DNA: TGTGCCAGTAGTATACGTTGGGGACAGCGGACGGGGCAGAGCAATCAGCCCCAGCATTTT. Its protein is CASSIRWGQRTGQSNQPQHF.

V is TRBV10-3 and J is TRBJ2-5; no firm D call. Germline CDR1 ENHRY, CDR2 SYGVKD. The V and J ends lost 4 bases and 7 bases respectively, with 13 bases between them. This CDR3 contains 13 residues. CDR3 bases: TGTGCCATCAGTGGGGCTCCCGAAGGGACCCAGTACTTC. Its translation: CAISGAPEGTQYF.

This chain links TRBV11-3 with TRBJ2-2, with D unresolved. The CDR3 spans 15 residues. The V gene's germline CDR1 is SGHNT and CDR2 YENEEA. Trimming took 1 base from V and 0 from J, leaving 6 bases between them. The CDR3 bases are TGTGCCAGCAGCTTAGGGATAGCGAACACCGGGGAGCTGTTTTTT. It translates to CASSLGIANTGELFF.

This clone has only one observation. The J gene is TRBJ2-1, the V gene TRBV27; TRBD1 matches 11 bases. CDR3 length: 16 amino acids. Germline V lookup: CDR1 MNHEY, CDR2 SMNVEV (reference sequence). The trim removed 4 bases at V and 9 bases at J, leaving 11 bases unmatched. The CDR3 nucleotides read TGTGCCAGCAGTTCCCTATACCGGACAGGGGGCACTGAGCAGTTCTTC. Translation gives CASSSLYRTGGTEQFF.

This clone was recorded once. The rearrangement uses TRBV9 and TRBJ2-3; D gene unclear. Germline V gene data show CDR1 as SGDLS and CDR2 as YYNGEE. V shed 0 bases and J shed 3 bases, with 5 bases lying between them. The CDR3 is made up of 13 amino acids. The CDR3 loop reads CASSVVATDTQYF. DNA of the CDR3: TGTGCCAGCAGCGTAGTGGCGACAGATACGCAGTATTTT.

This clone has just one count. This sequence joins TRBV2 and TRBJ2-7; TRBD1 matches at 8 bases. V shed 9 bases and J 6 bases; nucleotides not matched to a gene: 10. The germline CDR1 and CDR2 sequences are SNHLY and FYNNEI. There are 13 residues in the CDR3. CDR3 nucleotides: TGTGCCAGTTATAACAGGGGACAGGCCGAGCAGTACTTC. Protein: CASYNRGQAEQYF.

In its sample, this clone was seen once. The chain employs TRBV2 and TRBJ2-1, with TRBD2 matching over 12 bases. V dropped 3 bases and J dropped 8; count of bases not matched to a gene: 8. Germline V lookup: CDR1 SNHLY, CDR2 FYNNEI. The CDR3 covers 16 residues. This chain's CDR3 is CASSEELAGGNDEQFF. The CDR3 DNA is TGTGCCAGCAGTGAGGAACTAGCGGGAGGTAACGATGAGCAGTTCTTC. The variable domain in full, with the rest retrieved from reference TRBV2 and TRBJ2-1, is EPEVTQTPSHQVTQMGQEVILRCVPISNHLYFYWYRQILGQKVEFLVSFYNNEISEKSEIFDDQFSVERPDGSNFTLKIRSTKLEDSAMYFCASSEELAGGNDEQFFGPGTRLTVL.

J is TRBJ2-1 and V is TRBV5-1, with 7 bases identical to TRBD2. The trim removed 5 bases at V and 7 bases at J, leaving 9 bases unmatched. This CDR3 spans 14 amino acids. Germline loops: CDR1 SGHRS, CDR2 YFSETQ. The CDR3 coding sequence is TGCGCCAGCAGACAATGGATCGGGGGGAATGAGCAGTTCTTC. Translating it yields CASRQWIGGNEQFF.

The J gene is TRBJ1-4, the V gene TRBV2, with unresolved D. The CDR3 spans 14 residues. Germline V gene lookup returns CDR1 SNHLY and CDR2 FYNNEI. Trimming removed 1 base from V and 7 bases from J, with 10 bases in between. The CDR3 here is CASSEDRVGEKLFF. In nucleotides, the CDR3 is TGTGCCAGCAGTGAAGACCGGGTTGGTGAAAAACTGTTTTTT. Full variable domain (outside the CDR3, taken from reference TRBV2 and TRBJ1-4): EPEVTQTPSHQVTQMGQEVILRCVPISNHLYFYWYRQILGQKVEFLVSFYNNEISEKSEIFDDQFSVERPDGSNFTLKIRSTKLEDSAMYFCASSEDRVGEKLFFGSGTQLSVL.

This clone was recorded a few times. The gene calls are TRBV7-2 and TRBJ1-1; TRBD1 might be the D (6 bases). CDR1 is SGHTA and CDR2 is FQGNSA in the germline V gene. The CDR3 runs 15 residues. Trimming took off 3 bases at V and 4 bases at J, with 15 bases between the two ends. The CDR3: CASSFAGGGLTEAFF. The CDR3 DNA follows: TGTGCCAGCAGCTTTGCTGGGGGGGGCCTCACTGAAGCTTTCTTT. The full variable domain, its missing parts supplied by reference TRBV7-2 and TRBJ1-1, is GAGVSQSPSNKVTEKGKDVELRCDPISGHTALYWYRQSLGQGLEFLIYFQGNSAPDKSGLPSDRFSAERTGGSVSTLTIQRTQQEDSAVYLCASSFAGGGLTEAFFGQGTRLTVV.